Each of the 27 T cell receptor beta chains below was sequenced from the same sample in a study of technical replicates of blood from a few donors. Sequenced by immunoSEQ multiplex PCR; TCRdb stores in-frame clones only, minus some. Seen here are tens of thousands of clones, 90% to 95% observed once, and the top ten hold 0.38%. The source material was T cells isolated from PBMCs. Source of these receptors: a human donor in good health.

The genes are TRBV6-6 and TRBJ1-3; tentatively, D is TRBD1 (6 bases). V was clipped by 6 bases and J by 0 bases, with 15 bases between them. Germline CDR1 reads MNHNY; CDR2 reads SVGAGI (reference sequence). The CDR3 is 16 residues long. This chain's CDR3 is CASRVDSHYSGNTIYF. Written as DNA, the CDR3 is TGTGCCAGCAGGGTGGACAGTCATTACTCTGGAAACACCATATATTTT.

J is TRBJ1-5 and V is TRBV27; D ambiguous. Per germline, CDR1 MNHEY and CDR2 SMNVEV (reference sequence). The CDR3 extends over 13 amino acids. The ends were cut back, 3 bases at V and 7 bases at J, with 10 bases in the middle. The CDR3: CASSFGVWQPQHF. The DNA for the CDR3 is TGTGCCAGCAGTTTCGGGGTGTGGCAGCCCCAGCATTTT.

This clone was found once. This sequence joins TRBV6-1 and TRBJ2-1, with unresolved D. Germline loops: CDR1 MNHNS, CDR2 SASEGT. The CDR3 has 13 amino acids. The V end lost 6 bases, the J end lost 3 bases, and 9 bases lay between the germline ends. This chain's CDR3 is CASRVSDYNEQFF. CDR3 DNA sequence: TGTGCCAGCAGAGTCAGCGACTACAATGAGCAGTTCTTC.

This rearrangement joins TRBV29-1 to TRBJ2-7, with D tentatively TRBD2 (6 bases). Trimming removed 6 bases at V and 2 bases at J, with 14 bases between. Germline V CDR1 and CDR2: SQVTM, ANQGSEA. CDR3 length: 13 amino acids. The CDR3 sequence is CSVGITGAYEQYF. Here the CDR3 DNA reads TGCAGCGTGGGGATCACGGGAGCCTACGAGCAGTACTTC.

This clone was counted once. This chain uses TRBV6-5 with TRBJ2-7, with 8 bases matching TRBD2. The junction had 3 bases not matched to a gene; V was cut back by 4 bases and J by 1 base. In germline, CDR1 is MNHEY, CDR2 SVGAGI. The CDR3 has 14 residues. CDR3 sequence: CASSSTSASYEQYF. The CDR3 region has the DNA TGTGCCAGCAGTTCGACTAGCGCTTCCTACGAGCAGTACTTC.

The rearrangement joins TRBV29-1 to TRBJ2-1, with a possible D match to TRBD2 (6 bases). V lost 3 bases and J lost 4, with 22 bases in between. CDR3 size: 17 residues. Per germline, CDR1 SQVTM and CDR2 ANQGSEA. The CDR3, as DNA: TGCAGCGTTGATAAACGCTCGGTAGCGGCCTTTTACAATGAGCAGTTCTTC. Its protein product is CSVDKRSVAAFYNEQFF.

Concerning this clone itself: This specimen includes other DNA sequences encoding the same CDR3. The rearrangement uses TRBV9 and TRBJ1-1; the match to TRBD1 covers 9 bases. This CDR3 comprises 14 residues. Germline-derived CDR1 and CDR2 are SGDLS and YYNGEE. The ends lost 4 bases at V and 5 bases at J; junction bases unmatched: 6. CDR3 nucleotides: TGTGCCAGCAGCCCTCGACAGGGGGGGACTGAAGCTTTCTTT. As protein: CASSPRQGGTEAFF.

This rearrangement joins TRBV29-1 to TRBJ1-2; the match to TRBD1 covers 9 bases. The V gene's germline CDR1 is SQVTM and CDR2 ANQGSEA. CDR3 length equals 13 residues. V trimming: 0 bases; J trimming: 8 bases; junction bases outside the gene matches: 4. The CDR3 sequence: CSVEDRQGGGYTF. Written as DNA, the CDR3 is TGCAGCGTTGAAGATCGACAGGGGGGGGGCTACACCTTC. The entire variable domain, with the rest obtained from reference TRBV29-1 and TRBJ1-2, is as follows: SAVISQKPSRDICQRGTSLTIQCQVDSQVTMMFWYRQQPGQSLTLIATANQGSEATYESGFVIDKFPISRPNLTFSTLTVSNMSPEDSSIYLCSVEDRQGGGYTFGSGTRLTVV.

The table lists this clone with a count of one. V and J are TRBV7-9 and TRBJ2-7, with D unresolved. This CDR3 is built from 15 residues. In germline, CDR1 is SEHNR, CDR2 FQNEAQ (reference sequence). Trimming stripped 1 base from V and 3 bases from J, with 13 bases between. The CDR3, as DNA: TGTGCCAGCAGCTTAGTTGGCATGGCAGACTACGAGCAGTACTTC. Translating it yields CASSLVGMADYEQYF.

The rearrangement joins TRBV14 to TRBJ1-1; 8 bases match TRBD1. There are 16 residues in the CDR3. The V gene end was trimmed by 3 bases and the J gene end by 5 bases; junction bases not matched to a gene: 11. CDR1 and CDR2 (germline): SGHDN, FVKESK. CDR3 nucleotide sequence: TGTGCCAGCAGCCATTATACGGACAGGGATGGAACTGAAGCTTTCTTT. Encoded protein: CASSHYTDRDGTEAFF.

V is TRBV5-1 and J is TRBJ2-7; a possible D gene is TRBD1 (5 bases). The CDR3 is 15 amino acids. CDR1 is SGHRS, CDR2 YFSETQ, per germline. Trimming took 4 bases from V and 0 from J, leaving 14 bases between them. CDR3 sequence: CASSPPGRGSYEQYF. CDR3 in DNA: TGCGCCAGCAGCCCACCTGGTAGGGGCTCCTACGAGCAGTACTTC. Full variable domain (missing parts from reference TRBV5-1 and TRBJ2-7): KAGVTQTPRYLIKTRGQQVTLSCSPISGHRSVSWYQQTPGQGLQFLFEYFSETQRNKGNFPGRFSGRQFSNSRSEMNVSTLELGDSALYLCASSPPGRGSYEQYFGPGTRLTVT.

J is TRBJ2-7 and V is TRBV5-6; D might be TRBD2 (7 bases). The CDR3 runs 14 residues. Germline assignment: CDR1 SGHDT and CDR2 YYEEEE. Trimming pared 4 bases from V and 4 bases from J, leaving 15 bases between. The CDR3 loop is CASSQRDTPYEQYF. The CDR3 coding sequence is TGTGCCAGCAGCCAGCGGGACACACCATACGAGCAGTACTTC.

The chain uses TRBV30 and TRBJ2-7; possibly TRBD1 for D (5 bases). V was clipped by 1 base and J by 6 bases, with 13 bases between them. CDR3 length equals 13 residues. Germline V CDR1 and CDR2: GTSNPN, SVGIG (reference sequence). CDR3 sequence (DNA): TGTGCCTGGAGTGATGGGCAGGGCCCCGAGCAGTACTTC. Translated: CAWSDGQGPEQYF.

The V call is TRBV18, the J call TRBJ2-1; possible D gene TRBD2, 5 bases. Trimming removed 3 bases from V and 5 bases from J, with 14 bases in between. CDR3 length: 15 amino acids. Germline CDR1 is KGHSH and CDR2 is LQKENI. Here the CDR3 reads CASSPSRTTNNEQFF. The CDR3, as DNA: TGTGCCAGCTCACCCTCACGAACGACTAACAATGAGCAGTTCTTC. Complete variable domain (other parts from reference TRBV18 and TRBJ2-1): NAGVMQNPRHLVRRRGQEARLRCSPMKGHSHVYWYRQLPEEGLKFMVYLQKENIIDESGMPKERFSAEFPKEGPSILRIQQVVRGDSAAYFCASSPSRTTNNEQFFGPGTRLTVL.

V usage is TRBV28 and J usage is TRBJ1-1, with D possibly being TRBD1 (6 bases). This CDR3 is built from 14 residues. The V end lost 7 bases, the J end lost 3 bases, and 15 bases lay between the germline ends. Germline CDR1 MDHEN, CDR2 SYDVKM. CDR3 bases: TGTGCCAGCAAATCGACAGGATTCTACACTGAAGCTTTCTTT. Translating it yields CASKSTGFYTEAFF. The whole variable domain, remainder taken from reference TRBV28 and TRBJ1-1, is DVKVTQSSRYLVKRTGEKVFLECVQDMDHENMFWYRQDPGLGLRLIYFSYDVKMKEKGDIPEGYSVSREKKERFSLILESASTNQTSMYLCASKSTGFYTEAFFGQGTRLTVV.

This chain connects TRBV6-1 to TRBJ2-2; D uncertain. Germline CDR1 is MNHNS and CDR2 is SASEGT. The V end was cut by 2 bases, the J end by 0 bases, with 10 bases between. The CDR3 runs to 16 residues. CDR3 residues: CASSEQLQANTGELFF. CDR3 coding DNA: TGTGCCAGCAGTGAACAACTCCAGGCGAACACCGGGGAGCTGTTTTTT.

The chain uses TRBV25-1 and TRBJ2-7, with D perhaps TRBD2 (5 bases). Per the germline V gene, CDR1 is MGHDK and CDR2 is SYGVNS. This CDR3 region has 14 residues. The V end was cut by 3 bases, the J end by 1 base, with 10 bases between. The CDR3 region is CASSEGSASYEQYF. CDR3 sequence (DNA): TGTGCCAGCAGTGAGGGGAGCGCTTCCTACGAGCAGTACTTC.

This clone was counted once. V usage is TRBV19 and J usage is TRBJ2-1; 9 bases align to TRBD2. CDR1 and CDR2 from the germline V gene are LNHDA and SQIVND (reference sequence). The V gene end was trimmed by 6 bases and the J gene end by 2 bases; junction bases not matched to a gene: 5. The CDR3 sequence is 15 residues long. The CDR3 nucleotides read TGTGCCAGTAGCTGGACTAGCGACACCTACAATGAGCAGTTCTTC. This encodes CASSWTSDTYNEQFF.

The chain is built from TRBV9 and TRBJ2-1; 8 nucleotides match TRBD2. V dropped 0 bases and J dropped 12; count of bases not matched to a gene: 11. The CDR3 covers 15 residues. Germline V gene lookup returns CDR1 SGDLS and CDR2 YYNGEE. The CDR3 spells CASSVEGRREERQFF. The CDR3 nucleotides read TGTGCCAGCAGCGTAGAGGGAAGGCGGGAGGAACGGCAGTTCTTC.

The genes are TRBV19 and TRBJ2-4; 8 nucleotides match TRBD1. The CDR3 totals 13 residues. The V gene's germline CDR1 is LNHDA and CDR2 SQIVND (reference sequence). The V segment lost 6 bases and the J segment 6 bases; nucleotides outside the gene matches: 4. CDR3 in DNA: TGTGCCAGTAGGGACAGGGTGGGAAACATTCAGTACTTC. Its translation is CASRDRVGNIQYF.

The count of this clone is one. The chain recombines TRBV30 with TRBJ2-3; 9 bases align to TRBD1. Germline V gene sequence: CDR1 GTSNPN, CDR2 SVGIG (reference sequence). The CDR3 is 15 amino acids. With 3 bases clipped from V and 1 base from J, the junction kept 5 bases outside the gene matches. CDR3 DNA sequence: TGTGCCTGGAGCCCCGGGGACAGGGGCACAGATACGCAGTATTTT. Protein sequence: CAWSPGDRGTDTQYF. The full variable domain, in which reference TRBV30 and TRBJ2-3 provide the parts outside the CDR3, is SQTIHQWPATLVQPVGSPLSLECTVEGTSNPNLYWYRQAAGRGLQLLFYSVGIGQISSEVPQNLSASRPQDRQFILSSKKLLLSDSGFYLCAWSPGDRGTDTQYFGPGTRLTVL.

This sequence joins TRBV10-3 and TRBJ2-7; D perhaps matches TRBD1 (6 bases). Germline V gene sequence: CDR1 ENHRY, CDR2 SYGVKD. V lost 10 bases and J lost 3, with 13 bases in between. The CDR3 consists of 12 residues. The CDR3 loop is CATTGSNYEQYF. The CDR3 bases are TGTGCCACAACAGGGTCCAACTACGAGCAGTACTTC.

This clone showed up just once. J is TRBJ1-1 and V is TRBV7-2, with TRBD1 as a possible D gene (6 bases). Germline V gene sequence: CDR1 SGHTA, CDR2 FQGNSA. V was trimmed by 5 bases and J by 1 base, leaving 20 bases between them. The CDR3 covers 17 residues. In nucleotides, the CDR3 is TGTGCCAGCAGCCCACTGGGGGCTTTGCCAGCGAACACTGAAGCTTTCTTT. Residues: CASSPLGALPANTEAFF. Filled out from reference TRBV7-2 and TRBJ1-1, the complete variable domain reads GAGVSQSPSNKVTEKGKDVELRCDPISGHTALYWYRQSLGQGLEFLIYFQGNSAPDKSGLPSDRFSAERTGGSVSTLTIQRTQQEDSAVYLCASSPLGALPANTEAFFGQGTRLTVV.

Written as DNA, the CDR3 is TGTGCCAGTAGTGCGGGACTCCCGAGCTCCTACGAGCAGTACTTC. Residues: CASSAGLPSSYEQYF. V usage is TRBV19 and J usage is TRBJ2-7, with D tentatively TRBD2 (6 bases). The CDR3 is 15 residues long. Trimming removed 5 bases from V and 0 bases from J, with 14 bases in between. Germline assignment: CDR1 LNHDA and CDR2 SQIVND (reference sequence).

The chain joins TRBV18 to TRBJ1-1, with TRBD1 matching 7 bases. J was trimmed by 1 base and V by 4 bases; bases with no gene match: 6. Germline V gene sequence: CDR1 KGHSH, CDR2 LQKENI. The CDR3 loop spans 15 amino acids. The CDR3 loop reads CASSLQGVGNTEAFF. CDR3 nucleotide sequence: TGTGCCAGCTCACTCCAGGGGGTCGGGAACACTGAAGCTTTCTTT.

This clone appeared once. This chain uses TRBV6-6 with TRBJ1-2; D is possibly TRBD1 (6 bases). The CDR3 covers 14 residues. The germline gives CDR1 MNHNY, CDR2 SVGAGI (reference sequence). Trimming stripped 4 bases from V and 4 bases from J, with 13 bases between. As DNA, the CDR3 is TGTGCCAGCAGTTCCGTTACAGGGACCTATGGCTACACCTTC. This encodes CASSSVTGTYGYTF.

This sequence joins TRBV30 and TRBJ1-2; D possibly corresponds to TRBD1 (6 bases). The germline CDR1 and CDR2 sequences are GTSNPN and SVGIG (reference sequence). The CDR3 is 13 amino acids. Trimming stripped 2 bases from V and 7 bases from J, with 14 bases between. CDR3 amino acids: CAWSINGGAGYTF. The CDR3 coding sequence is TGTGCCTGGAGTATAAACGGGGGGGCTGGCTACACCTTC.